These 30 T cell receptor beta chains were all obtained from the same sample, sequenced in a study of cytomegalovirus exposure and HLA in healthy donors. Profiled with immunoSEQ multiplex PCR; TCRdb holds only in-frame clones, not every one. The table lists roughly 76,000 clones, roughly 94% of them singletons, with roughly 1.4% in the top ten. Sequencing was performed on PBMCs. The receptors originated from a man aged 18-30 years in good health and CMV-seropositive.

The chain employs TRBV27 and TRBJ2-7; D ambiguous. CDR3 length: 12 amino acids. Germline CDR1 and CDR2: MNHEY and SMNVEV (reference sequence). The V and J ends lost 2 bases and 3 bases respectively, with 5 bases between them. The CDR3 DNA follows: TGTGCCAGCAGTTTACCGTTCTACGAGCAGTACTTC. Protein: CASSLPFYEQYF.

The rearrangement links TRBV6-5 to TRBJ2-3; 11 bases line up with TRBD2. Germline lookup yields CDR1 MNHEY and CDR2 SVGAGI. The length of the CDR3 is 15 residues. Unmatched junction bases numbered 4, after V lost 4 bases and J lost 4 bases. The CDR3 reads CASSWGLAAADTQYF. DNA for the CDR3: TGTGCCAGCAGTTGGGGACTAGCGGCGGCAGATACGCAGTATTTT.

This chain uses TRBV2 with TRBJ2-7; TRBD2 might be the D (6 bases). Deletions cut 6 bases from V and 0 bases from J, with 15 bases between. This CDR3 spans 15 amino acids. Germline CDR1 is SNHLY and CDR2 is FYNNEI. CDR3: CASREGRTSSYEQYF. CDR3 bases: TGTGCCAGCAGGGAGGGACGGACGAGCTCCTACGAGCAGTACTTC.

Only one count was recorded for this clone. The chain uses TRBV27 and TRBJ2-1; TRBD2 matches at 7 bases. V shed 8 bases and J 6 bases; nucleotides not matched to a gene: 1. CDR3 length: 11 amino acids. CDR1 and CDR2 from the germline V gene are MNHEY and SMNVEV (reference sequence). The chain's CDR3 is CASSSGNEQFF. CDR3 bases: TGTGCCAGCTCTAGCGGCAATGAGCAGTTCTTC.

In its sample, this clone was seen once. CDR3 region: CASSPGSGYEQYF. The DNA for the CDR3 is TGCGCCAGCAGCCCCGGGTCCGGTTACGAGCAGTACTTC. This chain links TRBV5-1 with TRBJ2-7; D ambiguous. Between the trimmed V and J ends, which lost 4 bases and 4 bases, there was a span of 12 bases. The CDR3 is made up of 13 amino acids. Germline loops: CDR1 SGHRS, CDR2 YFSETQ.

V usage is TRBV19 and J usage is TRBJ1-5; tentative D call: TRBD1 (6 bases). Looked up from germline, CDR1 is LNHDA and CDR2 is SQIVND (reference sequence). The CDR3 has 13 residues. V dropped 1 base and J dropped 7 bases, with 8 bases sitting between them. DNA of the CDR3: TGTGCCAGTAGTATAGGGGGGCAGCAGCCCCAGCATTTT. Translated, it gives CASSIGGQQPQHF.

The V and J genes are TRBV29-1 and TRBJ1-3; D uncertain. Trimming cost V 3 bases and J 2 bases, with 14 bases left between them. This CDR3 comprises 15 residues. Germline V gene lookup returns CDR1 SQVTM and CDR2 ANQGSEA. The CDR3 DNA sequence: TGCAGCGTTGAGGCGCCGGGGTCTACTGGAAACACCATATATTTT. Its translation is CSVEAPGSTGNTIYF.

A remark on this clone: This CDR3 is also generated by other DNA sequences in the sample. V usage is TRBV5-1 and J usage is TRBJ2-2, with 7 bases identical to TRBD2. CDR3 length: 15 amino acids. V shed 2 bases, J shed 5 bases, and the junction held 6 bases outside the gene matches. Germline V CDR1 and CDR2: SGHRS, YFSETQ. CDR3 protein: CASSLGLVDTGELFF. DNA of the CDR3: TGCGCCAGCAGCTTAGGACTAGTCGATACCGGGGAGCTGTTTTTT.

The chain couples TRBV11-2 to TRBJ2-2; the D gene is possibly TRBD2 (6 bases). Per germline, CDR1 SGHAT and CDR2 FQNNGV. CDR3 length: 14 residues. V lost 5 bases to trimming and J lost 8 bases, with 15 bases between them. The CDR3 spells CASSPRREAGELFF. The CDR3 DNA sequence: TGTGCCAGCAGCCCTCGGAGGGAGGCTGGGGAGCTGTTTTTT.

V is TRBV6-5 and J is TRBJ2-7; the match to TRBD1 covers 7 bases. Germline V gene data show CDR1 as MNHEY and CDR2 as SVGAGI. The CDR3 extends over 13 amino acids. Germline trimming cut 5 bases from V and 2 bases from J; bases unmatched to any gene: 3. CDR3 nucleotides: TGTGCCAGCAGTCGGGACAGAGCCTACGAGCAGTACTTC. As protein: CASSRDRAYEQYF.

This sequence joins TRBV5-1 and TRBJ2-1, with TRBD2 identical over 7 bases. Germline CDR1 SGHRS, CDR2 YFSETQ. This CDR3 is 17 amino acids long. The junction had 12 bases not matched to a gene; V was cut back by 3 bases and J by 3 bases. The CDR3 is CASSWAEGAGVYNEQFF. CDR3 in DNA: TGCGCCAGCAGCTGGGCTGAGGGTGCGGGAGTCTACAATGAGCAGTTCTTC.

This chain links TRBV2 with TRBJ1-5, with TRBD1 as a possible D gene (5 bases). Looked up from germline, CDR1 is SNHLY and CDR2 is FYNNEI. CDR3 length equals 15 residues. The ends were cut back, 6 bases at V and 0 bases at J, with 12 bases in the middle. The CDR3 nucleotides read TGTGCCAGCAGCCCCGGGACTTATAGCAATCAGCCCCAGCATTTT. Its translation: CASSPGTYSNQPQHF.

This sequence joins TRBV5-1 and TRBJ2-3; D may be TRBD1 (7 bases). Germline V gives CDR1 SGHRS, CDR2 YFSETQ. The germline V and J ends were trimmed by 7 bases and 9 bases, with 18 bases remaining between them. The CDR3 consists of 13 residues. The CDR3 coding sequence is TGCGCCAGCGAAAACGGAGGGGGCGACACGCAGTATTTT. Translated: CASENGGGDTQYF.

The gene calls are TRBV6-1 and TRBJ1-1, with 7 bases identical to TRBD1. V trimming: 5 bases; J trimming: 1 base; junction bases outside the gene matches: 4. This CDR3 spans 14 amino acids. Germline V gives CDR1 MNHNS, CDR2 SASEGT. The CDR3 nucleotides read TGTGCCAGCAGTCCGACAGGGTGGAACACTGAAGCTTTCTTT. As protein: CASSPTGWNTEAFF.

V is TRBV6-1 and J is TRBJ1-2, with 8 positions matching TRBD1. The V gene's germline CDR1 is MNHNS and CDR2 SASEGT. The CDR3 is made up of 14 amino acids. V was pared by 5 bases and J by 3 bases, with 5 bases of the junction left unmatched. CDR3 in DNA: TGTGCCAGCAGTCTACAGGGGGAGGACTATGGCTACACCTTC. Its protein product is CASSLQGEDYGYTF.

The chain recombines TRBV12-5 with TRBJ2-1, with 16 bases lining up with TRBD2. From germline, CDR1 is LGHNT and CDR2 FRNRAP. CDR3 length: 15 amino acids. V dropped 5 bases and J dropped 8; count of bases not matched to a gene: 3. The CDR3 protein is CASGPGLAGGHEQFF. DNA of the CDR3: TGTGCTAGTGGTCCGGGACTAGCGGGAGGGCATGAGCAGTTCTTC.

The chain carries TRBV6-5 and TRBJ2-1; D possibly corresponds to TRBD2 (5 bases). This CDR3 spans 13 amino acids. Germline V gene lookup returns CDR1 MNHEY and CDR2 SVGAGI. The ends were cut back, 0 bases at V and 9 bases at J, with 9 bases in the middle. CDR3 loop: CASSYSNGGEQFF. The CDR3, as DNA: TGTGCCAGCAGTTACTCGAACGGAGGTGAGCAGTTCTTC.

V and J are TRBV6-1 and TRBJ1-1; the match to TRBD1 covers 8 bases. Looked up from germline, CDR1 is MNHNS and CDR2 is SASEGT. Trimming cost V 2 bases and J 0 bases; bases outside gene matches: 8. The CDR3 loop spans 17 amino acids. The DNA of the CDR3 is TGTGCCAGCAGTGAAAGGAACAGGGGGAGGATGAACACTGAAGCTTTCTTT. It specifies CASSERNRGRMNTEAFF.

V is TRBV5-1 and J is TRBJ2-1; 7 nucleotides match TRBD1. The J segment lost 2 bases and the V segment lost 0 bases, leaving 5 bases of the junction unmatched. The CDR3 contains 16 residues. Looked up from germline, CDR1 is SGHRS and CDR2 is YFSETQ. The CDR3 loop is CASSLVHDRAYNEQFF. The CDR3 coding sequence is TGCGCCAGCAGCTTGGTTCACGACAGGGCCTACAATGAGCAGTTCTTC.

The CDR3 nucleotides read TGTGCCAGCAGTTACGAGGGGGATAAGACCCAGTACTTC. Translating it yields CASSYEGDKTQYF. The chain combines TRBV6-5 with TRBJ2-5; D perhaps matches TRBD1 (6 bases). V was clipped by 2 bases and J by 6 bases, with 10 bases between them. CDR3 length: 13 residues. From germline, CDR1 is MNHEY and CDR2 SVGAGI.

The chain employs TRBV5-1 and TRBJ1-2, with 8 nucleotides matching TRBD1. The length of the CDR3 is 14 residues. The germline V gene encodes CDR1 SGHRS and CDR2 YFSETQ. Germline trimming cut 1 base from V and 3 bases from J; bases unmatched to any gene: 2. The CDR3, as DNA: TGCGCCAGCAGCTTGACAGGGGGGCACTATGGCTACACCTTC. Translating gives CASSLTGGHYGYTF.

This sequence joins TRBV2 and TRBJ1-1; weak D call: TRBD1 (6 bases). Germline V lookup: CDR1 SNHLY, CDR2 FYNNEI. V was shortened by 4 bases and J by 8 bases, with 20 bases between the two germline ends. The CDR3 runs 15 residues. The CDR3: CASSGDRLVAGEAFF. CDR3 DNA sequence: TGTGCCAGCAGTGGTGACAGGCTTGTGGCCGGCGAAGCTTTCTTT.

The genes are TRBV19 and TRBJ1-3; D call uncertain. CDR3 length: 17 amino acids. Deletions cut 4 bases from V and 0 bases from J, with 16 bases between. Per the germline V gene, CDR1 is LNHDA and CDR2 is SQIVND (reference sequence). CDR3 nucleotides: TGTGCCAGTAGTAAACTCCTAAGACGGAGCTCTGGAAACACCATATATTTT. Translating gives CASSKLLRRSSGNTIYF. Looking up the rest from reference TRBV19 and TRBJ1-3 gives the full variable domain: DGGITQSPKYLFRKEGQNVTLSCEQNLNHDAMYWYRQDPGQGLRLIYYSQIVNDFQKGDIAEGYSVSREKKESFPLTVTSAQKNPTAFYLCASSKLLRRSSGNTIYFGEGSWLTVV.

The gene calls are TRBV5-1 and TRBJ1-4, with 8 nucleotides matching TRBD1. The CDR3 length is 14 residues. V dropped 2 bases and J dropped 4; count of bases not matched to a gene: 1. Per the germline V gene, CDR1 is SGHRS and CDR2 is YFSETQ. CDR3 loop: CASSLQGDNEKLFF. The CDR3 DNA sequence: TGCGCCAGCAGCTTACAGGGGGATAATGAAAAACTGTTTTTT. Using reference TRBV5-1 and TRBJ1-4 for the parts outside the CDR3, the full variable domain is KAGVTQTPRYLIKTRGQQVTLSCSPISGHRSVSWYQQTPGQGLQFLFEYFSETQRNKGNFPGRFSGRQFSNSRSEMNVSTLELGDSALYLCASSLQGDNEKLFFGSGTQLSVL.

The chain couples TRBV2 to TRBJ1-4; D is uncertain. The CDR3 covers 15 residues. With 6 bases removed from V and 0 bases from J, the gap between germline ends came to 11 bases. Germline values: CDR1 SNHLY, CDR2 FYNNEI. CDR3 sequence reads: CASRGLRTTNEKLFF. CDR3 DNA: TGTGCCAGCAGAGGCCTCAGGACAACTAATGAAAAACTGTTTTTT.

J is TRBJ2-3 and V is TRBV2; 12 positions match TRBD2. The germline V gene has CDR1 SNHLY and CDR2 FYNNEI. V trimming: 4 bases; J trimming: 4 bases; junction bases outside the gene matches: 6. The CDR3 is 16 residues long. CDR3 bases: TGTGCCAGCAGTGGCAGACTAGCGGGAGACCCAGATACGCAGTATTTT. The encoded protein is CASSGRLAGDPDTQYF.

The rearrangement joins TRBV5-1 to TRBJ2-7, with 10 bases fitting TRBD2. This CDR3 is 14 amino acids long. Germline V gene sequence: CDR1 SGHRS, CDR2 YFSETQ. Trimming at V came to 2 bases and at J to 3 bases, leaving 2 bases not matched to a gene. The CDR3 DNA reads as TGCGCCAGCAGCTTCCAGCGGGAGGGCTACGAGCAGTACTTC. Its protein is CASSFQREGYEQYF.

CDR3 coding DNA: TGTGCCAGCAGCCCCTTCGGGGATTACAATGAGCAGTTCTTC. Protein product: CASSPFGDYNEQFF. V and J are TRBV7-3 and TRBJ2-1; D perhaps matches TRBD2 (5 bases). Germline CDR1 reads SGHTA; CDR2 reads FQGTGA. The CDR3 length is 14 residues. V dropped 5 bases and J dropped 4 bases, with 12 bases sitting between them.

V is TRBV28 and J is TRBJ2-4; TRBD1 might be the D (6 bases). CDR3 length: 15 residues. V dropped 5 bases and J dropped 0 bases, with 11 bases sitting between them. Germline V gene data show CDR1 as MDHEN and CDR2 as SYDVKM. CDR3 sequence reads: CASSPGHVAKNIQYF. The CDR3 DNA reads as TGTGCCAGCAGTCCGGGACACGTAGCCAAAAACATTCAGTACTTC. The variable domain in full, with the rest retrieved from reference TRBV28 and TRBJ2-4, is DVKVTQSSRYLVKRTGEKVFLECVQDMDHENMFWYRQDPGLGLRLIYFSYDVKMKEKGDIPEGYSVSREKKERFSLILESASTNQTSMYLCASSPGHVAKNIQYFGAGTRLSVL.

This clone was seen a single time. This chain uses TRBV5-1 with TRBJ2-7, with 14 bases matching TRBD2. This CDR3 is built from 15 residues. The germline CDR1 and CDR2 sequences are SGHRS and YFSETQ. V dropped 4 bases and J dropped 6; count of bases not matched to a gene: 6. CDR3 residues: CASSPGLAGDGEQYF. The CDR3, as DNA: TGCGCCAGCAGCCCGGGACTAGCGGGAGATGGCGAGCAGTACTTC.